This TCR beta chain came from a study of CD4 T cells in relation to SARS-CoV-2 and coronaviruses. Study overall: ViraFEST: roughly ten-day antigen culture of PBMCs, then TCR beta CDR3 sequencing.

TCRdb keeps only in-frame clones here, not all; method: immunoSEQ multiplex PCR. In the table there are tens of thousands of clones, more than 60% of which are singletons. Trimming took off 5 bases at V and 7 bases at J, with 17 bases between the two ends. The CDR3 contains 14 residues. Per the germline V gene, CDR1 is MNHEY and CDR2 is SVGAGI. Turning to this clone: Its antigen is currently unknown.

CD4+ T cells from unexposed donors were obtained before the COVID-19 pandemic (2011-2018). Isolation of CD4+ T cells took place after less than twelve days in culture. The sample taken for sequencing was CD4+ T cells from PBMCs, cultured in vitro. This sequence joins TRBV6-5 and TRBJ1-1; D is undetermined. The receptor was isolated from a human donor in good health. In nucleotides, the CDR3 is TGTGCCAGCAGTAAGGCACAGATCATAGGTGAAGCTTTCTTT. It encodes CASSKAQIIGEAFF.